Below are 26 T cell receptor beta chains sequenced from a single sample in a study of blood T cell repertoires in COVID-19. TCRdb's copy holds only in-frame clones and misses some; the assay was immunoSEQ multiplex PCR. The data show approximately 66,000 clones, more than 70% seen once. The sequenced sample was peripheral blood. The source of these receptors is a man in his 60s with acute or convalescent COVID-19.

The V call is TRBV7-9, the J call TRBJ1-2; D not resolved. The CDR3 extends over 15 amino acids. Trimming removed 2 bases from V and 5 bases from J, with 15 bases in between. Per germline, CDR1 SEHNR and CDR2 FQNEAQ (reference sequence). The CDR3 protein is CASSLLEGDLYGYTF. The CDR3 DNA follows: TGTGCCAGCAGCTTATTAGAAGGAGACCTATATGGCTACACCTTC.

The V and J genes are TRBV29-1 and TRBJ2-5; 11 bases are a match to TRBD2. The CDR3 has 15 amino acids. V dropped 6 bases and J dropped 1; count of bases not matched to a gene: 7. CDR1 is SQVTM and CDR2 is ANQGSEA in the germline V gene. This chain's CDR3 is CSVDLLAGAQETQYF. In DNA form, the CDR3 reads TGCAGCGTGGACTTACTAGCGGGGGCCCAAGAGACCCAGTACTTC.

The rearrangement uses TRBV6-5 and TRBJ1-2; 7 bases agree with TRBD1. V lost 2 bases to trimming and J lost 3 bases; unmatched junction nucleotides: 3. There are 14 residues in the CDR3. The V gene's germline CDR1 is MNHEY and CDR2 SVGAGI. The CDR3 region is CASSYLGQDYGYTF. CDR3 coding DNA: TGTGCCAGCAGTTACCTCGGACAGGACTATGGCTACACCTTC.

V gene TRBV13 combines with J gene TRBJ2-2; TRBD1 might be the D (6 bases). Germline CDR1 and CDR2: PRHDT and FYEKMQ (reference sequence). Trimming cost V 2 bases and J 4 bases, with 8 bases left between them. The CDR3 has 14 residues. This CDR3 reads CASSLRGSTGELFF. CDR3 nucleotides: TGTGCCAGCAGCTTAAGGGGGTCCACCGGGGAGCTGTTTTTT. The complete variable domain, with remaining parts taken from reference TRBV13 and TRBJ2-2, reads AAGVIQSPRHLIKEKRETATLKCYPIPRHDTVYWYQQGPGQDPQFLISFYEKMQSDKGSIPDRFSAQQFSDYHSELNMSSLELGDSALYFCASSLRGSTGELFFGEGSRLTVL.

This clone was detected only once. The CDR3 loop is CASSLAATEGYGYTF. The DNA of the CDR3 is TGTGCCAGCAGCTTGGCCGCAACAGAGGGCTATGGCTACACCTTC. This chain links TRBV5-4 with TRBJ1-2; D gene ambiguous. This CDR3 has 15 residues. Trimming cost V 0 bases and J 4 bases, with 13 bases left between them. CDR1 and CDR2 from the germline V gene are SGHNT and YYREEE (reference sequence).

This clone appeared once. The chain is built from TRBV6-5 and TRBJ1-2; 10 bases are shared with TRBD1. The germline V gene has CDR1 MNHEY and CDR2 SVGAGI. This CDR3 comprises 14 residues. V shed 8 bases, J shed 4 bases, and the junction held 7 bases outside the gene matches. The CDR3 coding sequence is TGTGCCAGCGGTTGGGACAGGGGATTCTATGGCTACACCTTC. The encoded protein is CASGWDRGFYGYTF.

The V gene is TRBV6-2 or TRBV6-3, the J gene TRBJ2-3; TRBD2 aligns across 10 bases. From germline, CDR1 is MNHEY and CDR2 SVGEGT. The junction had 1 base not matched to a gene; V was cut back by 5 bases and J by 2 bases. The CDR3 has 14 residues. CDR3 sequence reads: CASSSGGATDTQYF. The DNA of the CDR3 is TGTGCCAGCAGTAGCGGGGGGGCCACAGATACGCAGTATTTT.

This clone turned up a few times. V usage is TRBV5-6 and J usage is TRBJ1-5; 10 nucleotides align to TRBD1. The germline V gene encodes CDR1 SGHDT and CDR2 YYEEEE. J was trimmed by 3 bases and V by 0 bases; bases with no gene match: 3. The CDR3 length is 16 residues. CDR3 nucleotides: TGTGCCAGCAGCTTGGCGGGACAGGGGATCAATCAGCCCCAGCATTTT. Encoded protein: CASSLAGQGINQPQHF.

The genes are TRBV2 and TRBJ2-2; 8 bases agree with TRBD2. The CDR3 totals 14 residues. Germline trimming cut 7 bases from V and 6 bases from J; bases unmatched to any gene: 7. Germline V gives CDR1 SNHLY, CDR2 FYNNEI. The CDR3 sequence is CASTRRGGSGELFF. The CDR3 nucleotides are TGTGCCAGCACTCGACGGGGGGGATCCGGGGAGCTGTTTTTT.

The CDR3 reads CASSPKRGSPGSTIVEQYF. CDR3 nucleotides: TGTGCCAGCAGCCCGAAGCGGGGGAGCCCTGGTTCTACGATTGTAGAGCAGTACTTC. V gene TRBV7-4 combines with J gene TRBJ2-7, with 8 nucleotides matching TRBD2. J was trimmed by 7 bases and V by 5 bases; bases with no gene match: 25. CDR3 length: 19 amino acids. CDR1 and CDR2 (germline): SGHVT, SQSDAQ.

In the case of this clone: The junction departs from germline at one end; a sequencing error may be responsible. The chain employs TRBV7-7 and TRBJ1-2; D is unclear. The CDR3 runs to 15 residues. The germline CDR1 and CDR2 sequences are SSHAT and FNYEAQ (reference sequence). CDR3 amino acids: CASSLHTEGGYGYTF. For the CDR3, the DNA is TGTGCTAGCAGCTTACATACTGAGGGTGGGTATGGCTACACCTTC.

The J gene is TRBJ2-7, the V gene TRBV7-2, with D perhaps matching TRBD2 (6 bases). V was trimmed by 5 bases and J by 5 bases, leaving 19 bases between them. There are 15 residues in the CDR3. Germline CDR1 and CDR2: SGHTA and FQGNSA. CDR3: CASSDVPGDVHEQYF. CDR3 sequence (DNA): TGTGCCAGCAGCGACGTCCCGGGAGATGTCCACGAGCAGTACTTC.

This chain connects TRBV9 to TRBJ2-7; 10 positions agree with TRBD1. V shed 4 bases, J shed 4 bases, and the junction held 5 bases outside the gene matches. Germline values: CDR1 SGDLS, CDR2 YYNGEE. CDR3 length equals 14 residues. This chain's CDR3 is CASSPPDRGYEQYF. The CDR3 coding sequence is TGTGCCAGCAGCCCGCCGGACAGGGGGTACGAGCAGTACTTC.

This clone has a handful of counts. The chain has TRBV6-5 and TRBJ2-3, with D unresolved. This CDR3 is 13 amino acids long. The germline V gene has CDR1 MNHEY and CDR2 SVGAGI. The V gene lost 1 base and the J gene lost 4 bases, with 6 bases spanning the gap. This CDR3 reads CASSYFSSDTQYF. In nucleotides, the CDR3 is TGTGCCAGCAGTTACTTCAGTTCAGATACGCAGTATTTT.

The chain joins TRBV30 to TRBJ1-1; tentative D call: TRBD1 (5 bases). Germline CDR1 reads GTSNPN; CDR2 reads SVGIG (reference sequence). The ends were cut back, 4 bases at V and 5 bases at J, with 20 bases in the middle. The CDR3 extends over 15 amino acids. For the CDR3, the DNA is TGTGCCTGGAACCCCCTCTTAGGGGTCGGAACTGAAGCTTTCTTT. This encodes CAWNPLLGVGTEAFF.

This chain joins TRBV13 and TRBJ2-7, with unresolved D. This CDR3 comprises 14 residues. Germline lookup yields CDR1 PRHDT and CDR2 FYEKMQ (reference sequence). V was clipped by 2 bases and J by 1 base, with 9 bases between them. CDR3 DNA: TGTGCCAGCAGCTTACGACTTCCTTCCTACGAGCAGTACTTC. This translates into CASSLRLPSYEQYF.

The chain employs TRBV5-1 and TRBJ2-5; no clear D. The CDR3 spans 12 residues. The germline V gene has CDR1 SGHRS and CDR2 YFSETQ. V was clipped by 4 bases and J by 1 base, with 5 bases between them. In DNA, the CDR3 is TGCGCCAGCAGCCCTACCCAAGAGACCCAGTACTTC. Translated: CASSPTQETQYF.

The CDR3 protein is CASSLTGSGTEAFF. CDR3 coding DNA: TGTGCCAGCAGCTTGACAGGGTCCGGCACTGAAGCTTTCTTT. V usage is TRBV9 and J usage is TRBJ1-1, with 7 bases matching TRBD1. Germline CDR1 reads SGDLS; CDR2 reads YYNGEE. V gave up 4 bases and J gave up 4 bases; unmatched junction bases: 7. This CDR3 region has 14 residues.

V and J are TRBV2 and TRBJ1-6; D unresolved. V lost 6 bases and J 7 bases, leaving 10 bases between the germline ends. CDR3 length: 13 residues. The germline V gene has CDR1 SNHLY and CDR2 FYNNEI. In DNA form, the CDR3 reads TGTGCCAGCAGAGCCGGGAGAAATTCACCCCTCCACTTT. It translates to CASRAGRNSPLHF.

This chain joins TRBV3-1 (or the pseudogene TRBV3-2) and TRBJ1-1; TRBD1 agrees at 9 bases. After removal of 4 bases from V and 6 bases from J, the junction contained 12 bases not matched to a gene. Germline-derived CDR1 and CDR2 are LGHDT and YNNKEL (reference sequence). This CDR3 comprises 16 residues. CDR3 sequence (DNA): TGTGCCAGCAGCCTAATACCAGGACAGGGGTTGCCTGAAGCTTTCTTT. Its translation is CASSLIPGQGLPEAFF.

This clone was counted once. This chain uses TRBV19 with TRBJ2-7; weak D call: TRBD1 (6 bases). V lost 6 bases and J 4 bases, leaving 13 bases between the germline ends. CDR3 size: 13 residues. Germline V gives CDR1 LNHDA, CDR2 SQIVND (reference sequence). CDR3 nucleotide sequence: TGTGCCAGTAGCGAGACAGGCGGGTACGAGCAGTACTTC. Translating gives CASSETGGYEQYF.

This chain connects TRBV5-5 to TRBJ1-1; D is uncertain. V was pared by 2 bases and J by 3 bases, with 8 bases between. Germline V gene sequence: CDR1 SGHKS, CDR2 YYEKEE (reference sequence). CDR3 size: 13 residues. CDR3 in amino acids: CASSFEADTEAFF. CDR3 nucleotide sequence: TGTGCCAGCAGCTTCGAGGCGGACACTGAAGCTTTCTTT. Based on the CDR3 plus reference TRBV5-5 and TRBJ1-1, the full variable domain is DAGVTQSPTHLIKTRGQQVTLRCSPISGHKSVSWYQQVLGQGPQFIFQYYEKEERGRGNFPDRFSARQFPNYSSELNVNALLLGDSALYLCASSFEADTEAFFGQGTRLTVV.

The chain uses TRBV10-3 and TRBJ2-5, with 11 bases matching TRBD2. The V gene end was trimmed by 5 bases and the J gene end by 5 bases; junction bases not matched to a gene: 7. CDR3 size: 15 residues. CDR1 and CDR2 from the germline V gene are ENHRY and SYGVKD. In DNA, the CDR3 is TGTGCCATCAGTTATAGCGGGGGGGCAGGGGAGACCCAGTACTTC. Its translation: CAISYSGGAGETQYF.

The chain recombines TRBV5-1 with TRBJ2-2, with TRBD1 matching over 11 bases. CDR3 length: 14 amino acids. The J segment lost 6 bases and the V segment lost 6 bases, leaving 4 bases of the junction unmatched. Germline values: CDR1 SGHRS, CDR2 YFSETQ. The CDR3 nucleotides are TGCGCCAGCAACGGACAGGGGGCGTCCGGGGAGCTGTTTTTT. Amino acids: CASNGQGASGELFF.

V and J are TRBV6-5 and TRBJ1-2; a weak D match, TRBD1 (5 bases). Per germline, CDR1 MNHEY and CDR2 SVGAGI. The CDR3 is made up of 11 amino acids. V lost 11 bases, J lost 0 bases, and 7 bases lay in between. The CDR3 nucleotides read TGTGCCGGGACTTCTAACTATGGCTACACCTTC. As protein: CAGTSNYGYTF.

The rearrangement uses TRBV7-9 and TRBJ2-3; a weak D match, TRBD1 (5 bases). CDR1 is SEHNR and CDR2 is FQNEAQ in the germline V gene (reference sequence). V lost 1 base and J 2 bases, leaving 10 bases between the germline ends. The CDR3 has 15 residues. CDR3 sequence reads: CASSLGGAYTDTQYF. The CDR3 DNA follows: TGTGCCAGCAGCTTAGGTGGGGCTTACACAGATACGCAGTATTTT.